This TCR beta chain emerged from a study of blood T cell repertoires in COVID-19. Overall study context: Samples of COVID-19 (acute and convalescent) were obtained from the United States, Italy and Spain. The analysed material was cDNA or gDNA that came from T cells, B-cell-depleted T cells, or PBMCs.

Germline assignment: CDR1 SGHAT and CDR2 FQNNGV. V lost 6 bases, J lost 2 bases, and 19 bases lay in between. CDR3 length: 16 residues. Per the original data handling: Amplifying reference gene primers gave estimates of nucleated cell counts. Some clones are missing from TCRdb's copy, which holds only in-frame ones; the method was immunoSEQ multiplex PCR. The V and J calls and the clone size are those of that table, but D and trimming were determined from the DNA. The profile shows about 220,000 clones, around 85% of them singletons. Sequenced sample: peripheral blood. This receptor was obtained from a man aged 35 to 55 with acute or convalescent COVID-19. The chain carries TRBV11-2 and TRBJ1-2; the D gene is possibly TRBD1 (5 bases). The CDR3 bases are TGTGCCAGCAGTCCCCTCCCAAGACAGACCAACTATGGCTACACCTTC. This gives the protein CASSPLPRQTNYGYTF.